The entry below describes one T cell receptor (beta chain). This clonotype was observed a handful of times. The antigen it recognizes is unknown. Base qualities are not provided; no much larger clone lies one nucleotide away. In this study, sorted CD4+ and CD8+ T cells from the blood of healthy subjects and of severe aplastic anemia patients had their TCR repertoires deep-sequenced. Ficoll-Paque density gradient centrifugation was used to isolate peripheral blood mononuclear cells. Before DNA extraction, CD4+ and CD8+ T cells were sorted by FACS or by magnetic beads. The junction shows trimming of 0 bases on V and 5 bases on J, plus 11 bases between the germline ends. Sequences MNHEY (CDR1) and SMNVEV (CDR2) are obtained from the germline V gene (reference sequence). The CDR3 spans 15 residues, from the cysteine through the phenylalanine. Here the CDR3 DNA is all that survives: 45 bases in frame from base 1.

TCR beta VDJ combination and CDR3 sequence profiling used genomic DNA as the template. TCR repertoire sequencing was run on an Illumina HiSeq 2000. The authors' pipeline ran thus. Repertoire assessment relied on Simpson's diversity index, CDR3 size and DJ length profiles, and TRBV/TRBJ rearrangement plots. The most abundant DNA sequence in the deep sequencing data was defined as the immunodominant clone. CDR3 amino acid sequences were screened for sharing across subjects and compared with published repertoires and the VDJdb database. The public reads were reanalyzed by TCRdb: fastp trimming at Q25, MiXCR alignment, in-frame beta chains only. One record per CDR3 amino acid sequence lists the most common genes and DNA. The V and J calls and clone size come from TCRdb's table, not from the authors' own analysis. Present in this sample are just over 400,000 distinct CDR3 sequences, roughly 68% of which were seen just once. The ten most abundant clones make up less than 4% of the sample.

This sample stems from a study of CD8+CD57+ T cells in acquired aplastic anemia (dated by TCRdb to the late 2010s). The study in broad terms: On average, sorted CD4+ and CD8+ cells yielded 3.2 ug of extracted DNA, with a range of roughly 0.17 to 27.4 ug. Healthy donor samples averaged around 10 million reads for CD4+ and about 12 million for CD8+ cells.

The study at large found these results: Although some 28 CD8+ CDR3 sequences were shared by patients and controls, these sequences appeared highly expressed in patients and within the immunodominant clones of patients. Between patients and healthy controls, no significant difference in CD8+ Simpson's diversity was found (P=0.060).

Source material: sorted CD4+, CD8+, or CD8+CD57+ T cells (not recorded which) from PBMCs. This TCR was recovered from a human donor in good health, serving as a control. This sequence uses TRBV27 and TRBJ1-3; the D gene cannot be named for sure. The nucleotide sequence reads TGTGCCAGCAGTTTATCGTACTTTATGCGAAACACCATATATTTT. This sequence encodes CASSLSYFMRNTIYF.